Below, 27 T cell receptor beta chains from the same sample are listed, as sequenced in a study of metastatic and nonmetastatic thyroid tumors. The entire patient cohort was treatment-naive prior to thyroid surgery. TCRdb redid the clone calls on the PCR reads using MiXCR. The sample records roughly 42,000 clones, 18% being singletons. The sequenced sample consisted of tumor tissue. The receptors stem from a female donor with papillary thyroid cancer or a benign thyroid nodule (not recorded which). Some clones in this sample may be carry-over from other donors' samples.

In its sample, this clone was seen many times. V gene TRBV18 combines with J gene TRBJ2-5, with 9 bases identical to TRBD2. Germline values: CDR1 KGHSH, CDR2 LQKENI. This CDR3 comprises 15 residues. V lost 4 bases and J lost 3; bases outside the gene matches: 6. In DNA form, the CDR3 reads TGTGCCAGCTCACAATCGGGACTAGCCGAAGAGACCCAGTACTTC. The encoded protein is CASSQSGLAEETQYF. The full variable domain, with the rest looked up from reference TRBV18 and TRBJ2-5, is NAGVMQNPRHLVRRRGQEARLRCSPMKGHSHVYWYRQLPEEGLKFMVYLQKENIIDESGMPKERFSAEFPKEGPSILRIQQVVRGDSAAYFCASSQSGLAEETQYFGPGTRLLVL.

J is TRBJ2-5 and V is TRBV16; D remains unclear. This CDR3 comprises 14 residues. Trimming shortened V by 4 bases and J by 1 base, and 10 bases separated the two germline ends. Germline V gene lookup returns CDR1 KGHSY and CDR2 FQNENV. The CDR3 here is CASSPTSSQETQYF. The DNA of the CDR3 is TGTGCCAGCAGCCCTACCTCCAGCCAAGAGACCCAGTACTTC.

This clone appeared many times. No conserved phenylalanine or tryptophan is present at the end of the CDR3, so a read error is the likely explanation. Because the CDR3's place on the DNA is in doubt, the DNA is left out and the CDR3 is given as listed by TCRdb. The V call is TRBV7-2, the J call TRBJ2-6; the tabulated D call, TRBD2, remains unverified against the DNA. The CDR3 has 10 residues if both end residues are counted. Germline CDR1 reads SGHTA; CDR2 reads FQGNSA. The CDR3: CASSSPGTSG.

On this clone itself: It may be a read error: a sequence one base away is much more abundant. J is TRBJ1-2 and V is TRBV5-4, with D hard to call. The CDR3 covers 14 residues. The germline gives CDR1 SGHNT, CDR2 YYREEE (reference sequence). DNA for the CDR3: TGTGCCAACAGCGGCGCGGGATCGGACTATGGCTACACCTTC. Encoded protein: CANSGAGSDYGYTF.

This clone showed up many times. DNA of the CDR3: TGTGCCAGCAGCCCCAAGTTCACCGGGGAGCTGTTTTTT. This sequence encodes CASSPKFTGELFF. V usage is TRBV7-9 and J usage is TRBJ2-2; D gene uncertain. The length of the CDR3 is 13 residues. Germline V gene lookup returns CDR1 SEHNR and CDR2 FQNEAQ (reference sequence). The V gene lost 5 bases and the J gene lost 4 bases, with 8 bases spanning the gap.

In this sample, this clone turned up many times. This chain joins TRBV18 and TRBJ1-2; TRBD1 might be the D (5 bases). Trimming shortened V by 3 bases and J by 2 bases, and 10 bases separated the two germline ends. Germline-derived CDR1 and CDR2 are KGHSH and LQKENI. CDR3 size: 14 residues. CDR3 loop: CASSPLKGNYGYTF. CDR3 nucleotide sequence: TGTGCCAGCTCACCTCTAAAGGGGAACTATGGCTACACCTTC.

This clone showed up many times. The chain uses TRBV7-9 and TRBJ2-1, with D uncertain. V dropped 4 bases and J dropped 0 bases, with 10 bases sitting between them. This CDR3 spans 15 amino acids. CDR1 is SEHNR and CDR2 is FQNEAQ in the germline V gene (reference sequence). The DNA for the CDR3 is TGTGCCAGCAGCTCGGCACTAAGCTCCTACAATGAGCAGTTCTTC. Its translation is CASSSALSSYNEQFF.

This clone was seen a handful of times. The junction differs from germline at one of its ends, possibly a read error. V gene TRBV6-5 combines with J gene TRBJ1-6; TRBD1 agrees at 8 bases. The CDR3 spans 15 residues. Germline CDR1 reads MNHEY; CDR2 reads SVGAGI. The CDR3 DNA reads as TGCGCCAGCAGTTACTCGGGACAGGTGGCTTCGCCCCTCCACTTT. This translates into CASSYSGQVASPLHF.

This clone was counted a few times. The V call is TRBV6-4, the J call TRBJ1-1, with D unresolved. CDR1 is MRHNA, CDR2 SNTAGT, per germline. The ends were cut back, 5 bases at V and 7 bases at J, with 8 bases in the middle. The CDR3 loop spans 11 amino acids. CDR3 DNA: TGTGCCAGCAGTTACCCGAGTGAAGCTTTCTTT. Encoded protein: CASSYPSEAFF.

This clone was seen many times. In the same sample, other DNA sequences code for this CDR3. The CDR3 reads CASSYGQGDTQYF. Written as DNA, the CDR3 is TGTGCCAGCAGCTACGGACAGGGGGATACGCAGTATTTT. The chain combines TRBV7-9 with TRBJ2-3; TRBD1 aligns across 9 bases. The CDR3 totals 13 residues. V gave up 4 bases and J gave up 6 bases; unmatched junction bases: 2. Looked up from germline, CDR1 is SEHNR and CDR2 is FQNEAQ (reference sequence). Based on the CDR3 plus reference TRBV7-9 and TRBJ2-3, the full variable domain is DTGVSQNPRHKITKRGQNVTFRCDPISEHNRLYWYRQTLGQGPEFLTYFQNEAQLEKSRLLSDRFSAERPKGSFSTLEIQRTEQGDSAMYLCASSYGQGDTQYFGPGTRLTVL.

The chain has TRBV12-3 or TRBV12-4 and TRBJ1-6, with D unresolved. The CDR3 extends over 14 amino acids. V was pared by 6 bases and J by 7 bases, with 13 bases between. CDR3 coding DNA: TGTGCCAGCAGCGCGGGTTGGGGAAATTCACCCCTCCACTTT. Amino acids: CASSAGWGNSPLHF.

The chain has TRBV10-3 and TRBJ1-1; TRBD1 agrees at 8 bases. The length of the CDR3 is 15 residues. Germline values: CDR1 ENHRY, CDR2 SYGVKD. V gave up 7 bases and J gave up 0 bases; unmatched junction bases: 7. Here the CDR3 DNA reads TGTGCCATCATAGAACCGGGACAGGTGAACACTGAAGCTTTCTTT. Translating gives CAIIEPGQVNTEAFF.

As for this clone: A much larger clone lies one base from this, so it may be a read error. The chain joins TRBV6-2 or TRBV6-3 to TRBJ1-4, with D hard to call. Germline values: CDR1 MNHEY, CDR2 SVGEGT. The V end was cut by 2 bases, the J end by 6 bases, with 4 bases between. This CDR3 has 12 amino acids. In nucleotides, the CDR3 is TGTGCCAGCAGTTACCTCTATGAAAAACTGTTTTTT. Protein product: CASSYLYEKLFF.

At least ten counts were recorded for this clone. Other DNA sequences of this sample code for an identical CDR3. The CDR3 region is CASSSVGLAGKNNEQFF. The CDR3, as DNA: TGTGCCAGCAGCTCCGTGGGGCTAGCGGGAAAAAACAATGAGCAGTTCTTC. The chain carries TRBV7-3 and TRBJ2-1; 9 positions match TRBD2. Germline V CDR1 and CDR2: SGHTA, FQGTGA. The CDR3 runs to 17 residues. V lost 4 bases, J lost 5 bases, and 12 bases stayed unmatched.

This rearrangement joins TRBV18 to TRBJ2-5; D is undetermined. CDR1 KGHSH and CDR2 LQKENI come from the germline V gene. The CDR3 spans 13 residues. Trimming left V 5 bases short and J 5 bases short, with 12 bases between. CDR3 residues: CASSTTVQETQYF. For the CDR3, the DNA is TGTGCCAGCTCAACCACTGTTCAGGAGACCCAGTACTTC.

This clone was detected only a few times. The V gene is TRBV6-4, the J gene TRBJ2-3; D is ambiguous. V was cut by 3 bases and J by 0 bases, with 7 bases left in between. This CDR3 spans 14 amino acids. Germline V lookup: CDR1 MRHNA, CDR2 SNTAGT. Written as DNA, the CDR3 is TGTGCCAGCAGTGAATGGGGTAGCACAGATACGCAGTATTTT. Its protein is CASSEWGSTDTQYF.

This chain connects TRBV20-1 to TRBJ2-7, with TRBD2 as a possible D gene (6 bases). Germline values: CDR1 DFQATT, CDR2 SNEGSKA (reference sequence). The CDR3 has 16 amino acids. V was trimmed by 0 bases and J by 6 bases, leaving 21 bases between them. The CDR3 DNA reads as TGCAGTGCTAGAGATCGCCGGGAGCCACGGACTACCGAGCAGTACTTC. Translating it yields CSARDRREPRTTEQYF.

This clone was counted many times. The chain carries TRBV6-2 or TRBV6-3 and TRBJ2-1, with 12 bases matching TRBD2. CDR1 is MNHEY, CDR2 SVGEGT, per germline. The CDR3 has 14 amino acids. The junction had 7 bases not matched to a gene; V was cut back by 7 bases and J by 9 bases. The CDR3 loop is CASTSGGAVSEQFF. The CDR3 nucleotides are TGTGCCAGCACTAGCGGGGGGGCCGTGTCTGAGCAGTTCTTC.

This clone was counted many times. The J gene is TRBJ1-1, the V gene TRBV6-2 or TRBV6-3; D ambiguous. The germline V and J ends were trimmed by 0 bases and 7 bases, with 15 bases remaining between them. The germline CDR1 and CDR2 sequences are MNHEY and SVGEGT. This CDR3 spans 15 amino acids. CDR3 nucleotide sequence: TGTGCCAGCAGTTACTCAAAGCGAGGGAGGAATGAAGCTTTCTTT. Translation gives CASSYSKRGRNEAFF.

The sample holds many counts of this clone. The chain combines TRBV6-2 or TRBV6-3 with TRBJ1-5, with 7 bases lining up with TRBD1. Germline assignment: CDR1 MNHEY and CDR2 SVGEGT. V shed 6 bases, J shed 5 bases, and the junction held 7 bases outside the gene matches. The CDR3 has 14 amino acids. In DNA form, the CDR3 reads TGTGCCAGCAGCCCTCGACAGGGCTATCAGCCCCAGCATTTT. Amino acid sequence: CASSPRQGYQPQHF.

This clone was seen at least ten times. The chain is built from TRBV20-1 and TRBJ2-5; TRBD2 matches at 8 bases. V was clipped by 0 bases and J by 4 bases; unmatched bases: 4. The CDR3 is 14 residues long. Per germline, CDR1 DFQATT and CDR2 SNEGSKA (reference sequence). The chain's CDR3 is CSARDLSGRETQYF. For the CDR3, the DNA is TGCAGTGCTAGAGATCTAAGCGGGAGAGAGACCCAGTACTTC.

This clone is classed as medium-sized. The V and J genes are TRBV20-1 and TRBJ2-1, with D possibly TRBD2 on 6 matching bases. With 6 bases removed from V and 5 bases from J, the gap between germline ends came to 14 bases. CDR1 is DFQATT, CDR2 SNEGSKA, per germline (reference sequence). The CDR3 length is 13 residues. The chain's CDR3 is CSAPPGLDNEQFF. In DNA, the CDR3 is TGCAGTGCCCCACCGGGACTTGACAATGAGCAGTTCTTC.

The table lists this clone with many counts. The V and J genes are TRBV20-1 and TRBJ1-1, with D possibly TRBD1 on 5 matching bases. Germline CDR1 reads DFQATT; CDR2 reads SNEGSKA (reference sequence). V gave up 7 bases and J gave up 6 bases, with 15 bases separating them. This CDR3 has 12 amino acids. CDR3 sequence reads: CSVKAGDAEAFF. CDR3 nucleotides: TGCAGTGTCAAGGCGGGGGACGCTGAAGCTTTCTTT.

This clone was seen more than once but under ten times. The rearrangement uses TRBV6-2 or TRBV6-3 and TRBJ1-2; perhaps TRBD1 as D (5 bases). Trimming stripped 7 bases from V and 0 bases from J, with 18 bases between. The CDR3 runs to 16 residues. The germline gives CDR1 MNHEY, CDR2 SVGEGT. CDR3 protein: CASMPVGPWPNYGYTF. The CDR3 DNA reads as TGTGCCAGCATGCCCGTGGGGCCATGGCCTAACTATGGCTACACCTTC.

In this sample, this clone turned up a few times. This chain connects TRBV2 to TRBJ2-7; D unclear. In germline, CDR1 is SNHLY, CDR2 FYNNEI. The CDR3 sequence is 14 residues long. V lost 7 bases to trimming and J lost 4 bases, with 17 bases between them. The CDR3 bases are TGTGCCAGCAAGCTGGGAACGGGCGCGTACGAGCAGTACTTC. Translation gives CASKLGTGAYEQYF.

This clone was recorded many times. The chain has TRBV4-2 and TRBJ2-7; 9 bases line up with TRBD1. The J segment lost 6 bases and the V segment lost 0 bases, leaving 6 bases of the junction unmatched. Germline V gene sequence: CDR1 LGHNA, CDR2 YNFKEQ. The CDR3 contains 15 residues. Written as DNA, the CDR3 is TGTGCCAGCAGCCAAGATCGGGACAGGGCGTTCGAGCAGTACTTC. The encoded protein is CASSQDRDRAFEQYF.

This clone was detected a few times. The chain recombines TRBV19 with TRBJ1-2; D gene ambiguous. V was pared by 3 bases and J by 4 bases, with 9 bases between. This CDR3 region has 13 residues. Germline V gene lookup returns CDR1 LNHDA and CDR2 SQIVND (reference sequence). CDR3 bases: TGTGCCAGTAGTATGGGAAGGAGCTATGGCTACACCTTC. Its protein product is CASSMGRSYGYTF.